The next 20 T cell receptor beta chains were all read from a single sample in a study of blood T cell repertoires in COVID-19. Some clones are missing from TCRdb's copy, which holds only in-frame ones; the method was immunoSEQ multiplex PCR. The repertoire holds some 310,000 clones, with around 87% as singletons. The sample comprised peripheral blood. The source of these receptors is a man aged 50-59 years with active or convalescent COVID-19.

This chain uses TRBV4-1 with TRBJ2-1, with TRBD1 matching 7 bases. V lost 1 base to trimming and J lost 1 base; unmatched junction nucleotides: 10. This CDR3 has 18 residues. Germline V CDR1 and CDR2: MGHRA, YSYEKL. CDR3: CASSQVGQLIRSYNEQFF. In DNA form, the CDR3 reads TGCGCCAGCAGCCAAGTGGGACAGTTGATAAGATCCTACAATGAGCAGTTCTTC.

This chain connects TRBV2 to TRBJ2-7, with D perhaps TRBD1 (5 bases). CDR3 size: 11 residues. Deletions cut 6 bases from V and 7 bases from J, with 10 bases between. Germline lookup yields CDR1 SNHLY and CDR2 FYNNEI. The CDR3: CASSPPGEQYF. CDR3 sequence (DNA): TGTGCCAGCAGCCCTCCAGGGGAGCAGTACTTC.

The chain carries TRBV7-2 and TRBJ2-7; D possibly corresponds to TRBD2 (6 bases). V was trimmed by 0 bases and J by 2 bases, leaving 8 bases between them. The CDR3 has 14 amino acids. CDR1 and CDR2 from the germline V gene are SGHTA and FQGNSA. The CDR3 loop is CASSLAGGAYEQYF. The CDR3, as DNA: TGTGCCAGCAGCTTAGCGGGCGGGGCCTACGAGCAGTACTTC.

The V and J genes are TRBV27 and TRBJ1-6; TRBD1 aligns across 8 bases. Germline loops: CDR1 MNHEY, CDR2 SMNVEV (reference sequence). This CDR3 comprises 18 residues. V gave up 2 bases and J gave up 6 bases; unmatched junction bases: 12. The CDR3 DNA is TGTGCCAGCAGTTTAAGGCAGGGGGCAGGTCGGGTTAATTCACCCCTCCACTTT. It translates to CASSLRQGAGRVNSPLHF.

The chain links TRBV5-1 to TRBJ2-7, with D hard to call. Germline-derived CDR1 and CDR2 are SGHRS and YFSETQ. The CDR3 contains 13 residues. V lost 8 bases and J lost 2, with 14 bases in between. The CDR3 region has the DNA TGCGCCAGTGCCGCCCAGCGTACCTACGAGCAGTACTTC. Its translation is CASAAQRTYEQYF.

CDR3: CASSTQWGDTEAFF. The DNA for the CDR3 is TGTGCCAGCAGTACCCAATGGGGGGACACTGAAGCTTTCTTT. The V gene is TRBV27, the J gene TRBJ1-1, with D perhaps TRBD1 (5 bases). Germline V lookup: CDR1 MNHEY, CDR2 SMNVEV (reference sequence). The CDR3 runs 14 residues. V lost 5 bases, J lost 3 bases, and 13 bases lay in between.

The V call is TRBV28, the J call TRBJ2-7; D possibly corresponds to TRBD1 (6 bases). This CDR3 spans 15 amino acids. The V and J ends lost 3 bases and 4 bases respectively, with 16 bases between them. The germline gives CDR1 MDHEN, CDR2 SYDVKM. As DNA, the CDR3 is TGTGCCAGCAGTTTCGCTGATACAGGGATTTACGAGCAGTACTTC. Translation: CASSFADTGIYEQYF.

The chain is built from TRBV2 and TRBJ2-1, with D uncertain. The CDR3 sequence is 14 residues long. Trimming took 4 bases from V and 10 from J, leaving 17 bases between them. CDR1 is SNHLY, CDR2 FYNNEI, per germline. CDR3 amino acids: CASSGVVGSMEQFF. CDR3 DNA sequence: TGTGCCAGCAGTGGGGTCGTGGGTAGCATGGAGCAGTTCTTC.

This sequence joins TRBV10-2 and TRBJ1-1, with a weak D call TRBD1 (5 bases). Between the trimmed V and J ends, which lost 6 bases and 4 bases, there was a span of 15 bases. This CDR3 is 14 amino acids long. CDR1 is WSHSY, CDR2 SAAADI, per germline. CDR3 DNA sequence: TGCGCCAGCAGGACCAGGGTAGTTGGCACTGAAGCTTTCTTT. This translates into CASRTRVVGTEAFF.

V usage is TRBV5-4 and J usage is TRBJ1-1, with D possibly TRBD1 on 6 matching bases. The length of the CDR3 is 16 residues. With 4 bases removed from V and 0 bases from J, the gap between germline ends came to 16 bases. Looked up from germline, CDR1 is SGHNT and CDR2 is YYREEE (reference sequence). The CDR3 sequence is CASSRGQGRMNTEAFF. The CDR3 DNA sequence: TGTGCCAGCAGCCGAGGGCAGGGGCGAATGAACACTGAAGCTTTCTTT. Supplemented by reference TRBV5-4 and TRBJ1-1, the full variable domain reads ETGVTQSPTHLIKTRGQQVTLRCSSQSGHNTVSWYQQALGQGPQFIFQYYREEENGRGNFPPRFSGLQFPNYSSELNVNALELDDSALYLCASSRGQGRMNTEAFFGQGTRLTVV.

The chain has TRBV13 and TRBJ2-3; 10 nucleotides line up with TRBD2. J gave up 6 bases and V 4 bases, and 10 bases lay outside the gene matches. Per the germline V gene, CDR1 is PRHDT and CDR2 is FYEKMQ (reference sequence). The CDR3 spans 16 residues. In nucleotides, the CDR3 is TGTGCCAGCAGCTCTTATAGCGGGGGGCTGTCGGATACGCAGTATTTT. Amino acids: CASSSYSGGLSDTQYF.

This sequence joins TRBV10-3 and TRBJ2-2, with TRBD2 matching over 9 bases. With 8 bases clipped from V and 7 bases from J, the junction kept 17 bases outside the gene matches. The CDR3 covers 17 residues. CDR1 is ENHRY and CDR2 is SYGVKD in the germline V gene. As DNA, the CDR3 is TGTGCCATCTCCTCTCCGATCGGACTAGCGAGGATCGGGGAGCTGTTTTTT. It yields the protein CAISSPIGLARIGELFF.

This chain links TRBV7-2 with TRBJ1-5, with TRBD1 identical over 7 bases. The CDR3 consists of 16 residues. Germline lookup yields CDR1 SGHTA and CDR2 FQGNSA. After removal of 1 base from V and 6 bases from J, the junction contained 9 bases not matched to a gene. This CDR3 reads CASSLVGRGIGQPQHF. The CDR3 DNA is TGTGCCAGCAGCTTAGTAGGCAGGGGGATAGGTCAGCCCCAGCATTTT.

The chain uses TRBV9 and TRBJ2-3, with TRBD1 as a possible D gene (6 bases). The germline V and J ends were trimmed by 3 bases and 2 bases, with 13 bases remaining between them. The CDR3 runs to 15 residues. In germline, CDR1 is SGDLS, CDR2 YYNGEE. CDR3 in amino acids: CASSAGQLTTDTQYF. CDR3 coding DNA: TGTGCCAGCAGCGCCGGACAGCTAACCACAGATACGCAGTATTTT.

The V and J genes are TRBV2 and TRBJ2-6; D unresolved. Germline CDR1 SNHLY, CDR2 FYNNEI. V was pared by 9 bases and J by 2 bases, with 11 bases between. This CDR3 comprises 14 residues. CDR3 sequence (DNA): TGTGCCAGGGGTCGGGTAGCTGGGGCCAACGTCCTGACTTTC. Residues: CARGRVAGANVLTF. Supplemented by reference TRBV2 and TRBJ2-6, the full variable domain reads EPEVTQTPSHQVTQMGQEVILRCVPISNHLYFYWYRQILGQKVEFLVSFYNNEISEKSEIFDDQFSVERPDGSNFTLKIRSTKLEDSAMYFCARGRVAGANVLTFGAGSRLTVL.

This chain connects TRBV12-3 or TRBV12-4 to TRBJ1-2, with D uncertain. Trimming stripped 3 bases from V and 8 bases from J, with 13 bases between. This CDR3 has 13 residues. The CDR3 region has the DNA TGTGCCAGCAGTTTCGAGGCATTCGGGGGCTACACCTTC. This codes for CASSFEAFGGYTF.

The J gene is TRBJ2-3, the V gene TRBV7-9; D is unclear. Germline values: CDR1 SEHNR, CDR2 FQNEAQ (reference sequence). The germline V and J ends were trimmed by 1 base and 3 bases, with 8 bases remaining between them. The length of the CDR3 is 14 residues. CDR3 residues: CASSLGAGTDTQYF. CDR3 nucleotides: TGTGCCAGCAGCTTAGGAGCAGGAACAGATACGCAGTATTTT.

V and J are TRBV5-4 and TRBJ1-1; D might be TRBD1 (5 bases). CDR1 and CDR2 (germline): SGHNT, YYREEE (reference sequence). Deletions cut 4 bases from V and 11 bases from J, with 18 bases between. The CDR3 loop spans 13 amino acids. CDR3 coding DNA: TGTGCCAGCAGCGGTCAGGAGGGGCTTGTGGCTTTCTTT. It yields the protein CASSGQEGLVAFF.

CDR3 in DNA: TGTGCCAGCAGTTACGGTGACAGGGATGGTGGCTACACCTTC. This gives the protein CASSYGDRDGGYTF. The chain uses TRBV6-5 and TRBJ1-2, with 7 positions matching TRBD1. The junction had 7 bases not matched to a gene; V was cut back by 2 bases and J by 7 bases. From germline, CDR1 is MNHEY and CDR2 SVGAGI. The CDR3 is 14 residues long.

The chain joins TRBV28 to TRBJ2-7; 9 bases align to TRBD1. V was pared by 8 bases and J by 0 bases, with 5 bases of the junction left unmatched. The CDR3 length is 14 residues. Germline V gives CDR1 MDHEN, CDR2 SYDVKM. This chain's CDR3 is CASVETGGSYEQYF. The CDR3 nucleotides are TGTGCCAGCGTGGAGACAGGGGGCTCCTACGAGCAGTACTTC.